This TCR beta chain appears in the sequencing data of a study of T-cell memory formation after mild COVID-19 (dated by TCRdb to the early 2020s). With respect to the entire study: TCR sequence clusters from the two donors were largely donor specific. In two donors, T-cell clones that expanded and contracted after mild COVID-19 were tracked by sequencing TCRalpha and TCRbeta repertoires over time. Two young, previously healthy adult volunteers made up the cohort, one male and one female.

Overall study outcomes, separate from this receptor: Whether the second-wave clones peaking on day 37 were SARS-CoV-2 specific was not confirmed. Some responding clones were found in pre-infection memory, which suggests that pre-existing cross-reactive memory T cells took part in the SARS-CoV-2 response. The study covered only two mild cases, and larger cohorts including severe cases with pre-infection samples were considered necessary. Clones that contracted from day 15 to 85 showed balanced CD4/CD8 phenotypes, whereas a second wave of clones that expanded from day 15 to 37 leaned towards CD4+. Contracting CD4+ clones were located mainly in the CM and EM memory subsets, whereas CD8+ clones were found to be enriched in EMRA.

As for this clonotype: Its antigen is unknown. Nothing much larger sits one base from this clone, and base qualities are not available.

Ficoll-Paque density gradient centrifugation was the method used to isolate PBMCs. CDR1 and CDR2 are read off the germline V gene as LGHNA and YNFKEQ. Trimming costs V 0 bases and J 0 bases, and their ends lie 9 bases apart. The CDR3 sequence holds 16 residues, the cysteine and phenylalanine included. CDR3 DNA only is kept here, 48 bases in frame from base 1. Sequencing used an Illumina NovaSeq 6000. Using 5'RACE with constant-segment primers, TCRalpha and TCRbeta cDNA libraries were constructed, with sample barcodes and unique molecular identifiers added in the process. Trizol reagent was used to extract RNA from every sample. Libraries were amplified in two PCR steps, with a second sample barcode and Illumina TruSeq adapters added in the second step. Sequencing of libraries was performed on an Illumina NovaSeq with 2 x 150 bp paired-end reads. The study's own analysis went as follows. With migec v1.2.7, reads were demultiplexed and then collapsed into UMI-guided consensus sequences. Using mixcr v2.1.11, UMI consensuses were aligned to TRA and TRB V and J templates and then assembled into clonotypes. A clonotype was counted as expanded or contracted only when both edgeR and NoisET called the clonotype significant, with the noise models trained on biological replicates. edgeR calls used a false discovery rate-adjusted p below 0.01 and a log2 fold-change threshold of 1. As an exploratory analysis of dynamics, PCA with hierarchical clustering was applied to max-normalized trajectories of the 1000 most abundant clonotypes. Each responding clone was given a CD4 or CD8 phenotype based on the CD4+ and CD8+ repertoires, which had been sequenced separately. TCRdb itself trimmed the public reads at Q25 with fastp, ran MiXCR and retained productive beta chains. Every distinct CDR3 protein forms one entry, paired with its most common genes and DNA. The V and J calls follow TCRdb's processing rather than the paper's. This sample holds hundreds of thousands of distinct CDR3 sequences; roughly 20% were observed only once. Approximately 8.4% of the sample comes from the top ten.

The rearrangement joined TRBV4-2 to TRBJ2-1; TRBD2 is possibly the D segment (5 matching bases). Sequenced material: PBMCs or a T cell subset sorted from them (not recorded which). This sequence originates from an adult woman who had mild COVID-19 (a few samples of this study predate the infection). The sample titles of this study are shuffled in the database, so cell type and time point are left out; the donor was told from shared clones. CDR3 reads: CASSQDQRSSYNEQFF. The DNA is TGTGCCAGCAGCCAAGATCAGCGGAGCTCCTACAATGAGCAGTTCTTC.